This T cell receptor beta chain originates from a study of blood T cell repertoires in COVID-19. At the level of the study: From T cells, B-cell-depleted T cells, or PBMCs came the material, which was cDNA or gDNA.

This CDR3 contains 16 residues. Per germline, CDR1 SGHAT and CDR2 FQDESV (reference sequence). V was clipped by 2 bases and J by 2 bases; unmatched bases: 6. In the original workflow: The authors estimated nucleated cell counts from reference gene primer amplification. Produced via immunoSEQ multiplex PCR; TCRdb's table is partial and in-frame only. For V, J and clone size, that table is used; D and trimming come from the DNA. This table holds about 350,000 clones, about 89% found once. Living in 25 or so US areas, the participants were between 18 and 89 years of age. For recovered donors of Cohort 3, there were two negative PCRs, clearance, or symptom resolution.

J is TRBJ2-7 and V is TRBV11-1; 10 bases match TRBD1. The source material was PBMCs or T cells enriched from blood (not recorded which). This TCR was recovered from a woman aged 25 to 45 who had recovered from COVID-19. The chain's CDR3 is CASSLSGTGAPYEQYF. The CDR3 DNA reads as TGTGCCAGCAGCTTATCGGGGACAGGGGCCCCCTACGAGCAGTACTTC.